This is a list of T cell receptor beta chains from one sample in a study of blood T cell repertoires in COVID-19. The repertoire was sequenced with immunoSEQ multiplex PCR; TCRdb's copy has only in-frame clones and lacks some. Among 250,000 to 350,000 clones listed, about 90% were seen once. Sample: peripheral blood. All receptors come from a woman in her 50s who had recovered from COVID-19. CDR3s include the opening cysteine and the closing phenylalanine or tryptophan.

>TRBV4-3|TRBJ2-3
CASSQAAGPDTQYF
>TRBV5-1|TRBJ1-2
CASSLTVTTNYGYTF
>TRBV29-1|TRBJ1-1
CSVVLPGTREAFF
>TRBV5-6|TRBJ1-5
CASSLANQPQHF
>TRBV5-1|TRBJ2-1
CASSSGLAGGSLNEQFF
>TRBV5-1|TRBJ2-7
CASSIGQQAYEQYF
>TRBV2|TRBJ2-7
CASSETLLRDEQYF
>TRBV5-6|TRBJ1-1
CASGRVWVTEAFF
>TRBV12-3/TRBV12-4|TRBJ1-2
CASSSRQGSGYTF
>TRBV14|TRBJ2-3
CASSQVWRAGVDTQYF
>TRBV7-9|TRBJ1-6
CASSLGTGRPGGRSPLHF
>TRBV5-6|NA
CASSPTGFAYEQYF
>TRBV5-5|TRBJ1-1
CASSSGQMNTEAFF
>TRBV6-6|TRBJ2-3
CASSPPAGYGDTQYF
>TRBV6-2/TRBV6-3|TRBJ1-4
CASSYSSRGRGEKLFF
>TRBV11-2|TRBJ2-3
CASSLDGLRTQYF
>TRBV6-2/TRBV6-3|TRBJ1-1
CASSYPTPAFF
>TRBV15|TRBJ2-7
CATSTPPGQGALRSYEQYF
>TRBV5-1|TRBJ2-5
CASSLRTGEILETQYF
>TRBV3-1/TRBV3-2|TRBJ2-1
CASSQGAGQKEHCEQFF
>TRBV27|TRBJ2-2
CASRLYRGDTGELFF
>TRBV2|TRBJ2-7
CASSVGGQPSYEQYF
>TRBV29-1|TRBJ1-3
CSARSVDTIYF
>TRBV7-9|TRBJ1-6
CASSLEAGGYNSPLHF
>TRBV2|TRBJ1-1
CAPASANTEAFF
>TRBV5-1|TRBJ1-4
CASSPGQQATNEKLFF
>TRBV30|TRBJ1-1
CAWSPVRDRRFRAEAFF
>TRBV6-5|TRBJ1-3
CASRVDRARGNTIYF
>TRBV29-1|TRBJ2-4
CSVCTGLNIQYF
>TRBV28|TRBJ2-5
CASSFRDRGETQYF
>TRBV3-1/TRBV3-2|TRBJ2-2
CASSQPAGVRTGELFF
>TRBV4-2|TRBJ1-1
CASGLLGVNTEAFF
>TRBV27|TRBJ2-2
CASSLPGQLNTGELFF
>TRBV6-6|TRBJ1-5
CASSYAEGTQPQHF
>TRBV6-5|TRBJ2-7
CASTGLADEQYF
>TRBV9|TRBJ1-2
CASSVVTDSPWGYTF
>TRBV7-8|TRBJ2-1
CASSQIGDRGDEQFF
>TRBV5-1|TRBJ2-3
CASSLGPSGGIDTQYF
>TRBV5-8|TRBJ2-2
CGPGELFF
>TRBV9|TRBJ2-2
CASSVRALNTGELFF
>TRBV4-2|TRBJ2-3
CASSQGEYTQYF